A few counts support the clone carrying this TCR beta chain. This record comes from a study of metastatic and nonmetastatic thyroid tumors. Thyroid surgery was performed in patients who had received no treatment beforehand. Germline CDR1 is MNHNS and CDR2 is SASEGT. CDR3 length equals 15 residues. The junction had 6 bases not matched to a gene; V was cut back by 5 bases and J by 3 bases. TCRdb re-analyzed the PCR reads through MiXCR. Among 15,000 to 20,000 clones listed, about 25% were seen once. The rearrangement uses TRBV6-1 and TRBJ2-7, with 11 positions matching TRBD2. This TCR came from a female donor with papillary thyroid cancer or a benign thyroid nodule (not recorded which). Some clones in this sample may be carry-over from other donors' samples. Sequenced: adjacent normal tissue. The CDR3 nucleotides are TGTGCCAGCAGTTGGATAGCGGGAGGGGGCTACGAGCAGTACTTC. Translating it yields CASSWIAGGGYEQYF.